This T cell receptor (beta chain) was identified during a study of radiation and T cells in renal cell carcinoma (dated by TCRdb to 2018 to 2021). Broadly, across the study: In total, 50 to 60 samples, comprising roughly 25 tumors and 27 peripheral blood samples, were subjected to TCR beta sequencing. The final blood draw was performed at 4 weeks after radiation, at the same time as nephrectomy. In the 40 to 60 samples combined, around 3.9 million unique CDR3 nucleotide sequences were found, encoding roughly 2.5 million unique CDR3 amino acid sequences.

General study outcomes and caveats: Because the trial had a single-armed design, the trial could not examine how radiation dose or scheduling affected the TCR repertoire. Because pretreatment tumor biopsies were not available, the baseline intratumoral presence of clonotypes could not be determined. Tracking of blood repertoire dynamics stopped at roughly 29 days after treatment, with no follow-up past that point. Top tumor clonotypes rose in blood from baseline to 2 weeks post-radiation, then contracted by 4 weeks, suggesting transient expansion of tumor-resident clones.

TCR beta libraries were generated from genomic DNA with the immunoSEQ kit, following the manufacturer's recommendations. To prepare the libraries, a first multiplex PCR with proprietary primers was run, followed by a second PCR that added unique barcodes, and a bead cleanup was done after each round. A kit-provided positive control reaction and a negative control reaction were included in every sample batch. The final libraries were assessed on an Agilent 4200 TapeStation D1000 ScreenTape, pooled by volume, and quantified by qPCR. An Illumina NextSeq500 fitted with a MidOutput 150-cycle cartridge performed the sequencing, running 156 Read1 cycles and 15 Index1 cycles with the kit's custom primers. The pooled library was loaded at roughly 0.92 pM with a 20% PhiX control spike-in. On the authors' methods: Vendor-processed data were analyzed in R, with a clonotype defined as all T cells sharing the same CDR3 nucleotide sequence. In the clone abundance analyses, frequencies were normalized to the 10,000 most abundant clones in each sample. Before analysis, public T cell clones were removed, and these numbered fewer than six per sample on average. Tumor-enriched clonotypes and baseline blood-enriched clonotypes were defined as those with an abundance difference of at least 32-fold between compartments. A beta-binomial differential abundance model was used to identify clonotypes that expanded or contracted between blood time points. Tumor-blood repertoire similarity was measured with the Baroni-Urbani and Buser coefficient, and groups were compared using two-tailed Wilcoxon tests in R. TCRdb took over this immuneACCESS table, retaining in-frame rearrangements with V and J assigned. Such tables are incomplete; in checked studies, under half of the missing clones stem from an unresolved V gene, and the remainder is unexplained. The DNA gave D and trimming, while V, J and clone size come from that table. This sample lists 80,000 or so clones; 80% to 90% were detected once. The biggest ten clones account for about 6% of the sample.

Concerning this clone: This clone's antigen is unknown. Per-nucleotide qualities are absent, and no much larger clonotype sits a single base away.

The time point label, read with the paper, signifies: blood 4 weeks post-SBRT, at nephrectomy. In the paper's terms, the treatment or condition label means: 15 Gy SBRT to primary tumor, nephrectomy 4 weeks later. Samples were obtained from a clinical trial, in which 15 Gy stereotactic body radiation therapy was delivered to primary renal cell carcinomas and nephrectomy was performed 4 weeks later. Serial peripheral blood from radiation-treated patients was sampled at baseline, 2 weeks and 4 weeks after SBRT to track tumor-enriched clonotypes. Every patient had renal cell carcinoma of clear cell pathology. The QIAamp DNA Blood Mini Kit (Qiagen) was used to prepare genomic DNA for TCR sequencing. Samples were included in the analyses only if all quality control checks were passed. V loses 7 bases, J loses 4 bases, and the germline ends lie 16 bases apart. Reading from cysteine to phenylalanine, the CDR3 counts 15 amino acids. The retained sequence is limited to the CDR3, 45 bases, with the frame set at the first base. The germline V gene encodes CDR1 MNHNY and CDR2 SVGAGI (reference sequence).

This TCR derives from a woman in her 70s with renal cell carcinoma. The chain links TRBV6-6 with TRBJ1-4; TRBD1 might be the D gene, on 5 matching bases. The material sequenced was blood, taken from a patient whose treatment included radiotherapy and nephrectomy. The CDR3 sequence is CASNKYRGINEKLFF. The sequence in DNA is TGTGCCAGCAACAAATATCGGGGGATTAATGAAAAACTGTTTTTT.